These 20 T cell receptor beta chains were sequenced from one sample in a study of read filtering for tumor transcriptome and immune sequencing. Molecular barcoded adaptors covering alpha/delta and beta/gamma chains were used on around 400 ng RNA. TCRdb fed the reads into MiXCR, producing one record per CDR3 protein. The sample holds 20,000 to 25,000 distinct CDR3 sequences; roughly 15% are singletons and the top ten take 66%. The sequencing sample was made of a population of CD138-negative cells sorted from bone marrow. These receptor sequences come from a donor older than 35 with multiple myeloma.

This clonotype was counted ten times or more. The CDR3 nucleotides read TGTGCCAGCAGCTTGTGGGGGAGGGAGGAGACCCAGTACTTC. Residues: CASSLWGREETQYF. V and J are TRBV5-5 and TRBJ2-5; 7 bases fit TRBD2. This CDR3 has 14 amino acids. CDR1 SGHKS and CDR2 YYEKEE come from the germline V gene (reference sequence). Trimming at V came to 1 base and at J to 5 bases, leaving 5 bases not matched to a gene.

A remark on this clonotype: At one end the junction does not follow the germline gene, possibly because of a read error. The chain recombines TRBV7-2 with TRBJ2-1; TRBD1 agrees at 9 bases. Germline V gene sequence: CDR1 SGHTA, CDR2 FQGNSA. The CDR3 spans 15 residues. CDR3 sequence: CAGSLFGTGSNEQFF. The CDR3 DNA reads TGTGCCGGCAGCTTATTTGGGACAGGGAGCAATGAGCAGTTCTTC.

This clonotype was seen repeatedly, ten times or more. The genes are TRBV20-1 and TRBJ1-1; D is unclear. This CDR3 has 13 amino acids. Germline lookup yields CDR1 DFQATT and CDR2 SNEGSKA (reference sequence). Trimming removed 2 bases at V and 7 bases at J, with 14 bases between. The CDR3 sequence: CSARSSGTDEAFF. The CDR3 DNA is TGCAGTGCTAGATCCTCCGGAACGGATGAAGCTTTCTTT.

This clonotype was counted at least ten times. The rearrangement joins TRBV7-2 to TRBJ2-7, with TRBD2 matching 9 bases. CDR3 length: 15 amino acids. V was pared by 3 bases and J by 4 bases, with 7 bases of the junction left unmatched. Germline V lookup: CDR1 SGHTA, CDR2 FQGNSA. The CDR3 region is CASSFLAGVEYEQYF. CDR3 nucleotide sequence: TGTGCCAGCAGCTTTTTAGCGGGAGTGGAATACGAGCAGTACTTC.

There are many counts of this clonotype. The CDR3 sequence is CASGTGANGLSGANVLTF. In nucleotides, the CDR3 is TGTGCCAGCGGGACCGGGGCGAACGGGCTCTCTGGGGCCAACGTCCTGACTTTC. This chain links TRBV5-4 with TRBJ2-6, with D perhaps matching TRBD1 or TRBD2 (5 bases each). The CDR3 runs to 18 residues. Germline CDR1 SGHNT, CDR2 YYREEE (reference sequence). Trimming left V 7 bases short and J 0 bases short, with 20 bases between.

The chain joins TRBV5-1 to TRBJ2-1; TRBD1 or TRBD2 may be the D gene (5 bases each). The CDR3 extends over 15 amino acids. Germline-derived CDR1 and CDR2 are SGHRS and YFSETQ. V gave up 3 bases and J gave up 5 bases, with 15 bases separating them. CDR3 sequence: CASSYPGGSDNEQFF. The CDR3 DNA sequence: TGCGCCAGCAGCTACCCTGGGGGATCGGACAATGAGCAGTTCTTC.

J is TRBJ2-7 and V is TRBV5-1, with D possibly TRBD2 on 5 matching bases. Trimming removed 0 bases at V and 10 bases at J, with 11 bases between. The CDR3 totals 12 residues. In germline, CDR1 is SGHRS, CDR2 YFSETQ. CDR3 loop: CASSLEGGGQYF. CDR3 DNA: TGCGCCAGCAGCTTGGAAGGCGGAGGACAGTACTTC.

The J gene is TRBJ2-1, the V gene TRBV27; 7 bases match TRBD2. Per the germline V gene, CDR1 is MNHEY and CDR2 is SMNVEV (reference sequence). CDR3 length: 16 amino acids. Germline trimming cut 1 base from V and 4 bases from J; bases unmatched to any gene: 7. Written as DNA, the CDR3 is TGTGCCAGCAGTTTATTCTGGGAGGGCGGGTACAATGAGCAGTTCTTC. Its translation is CASSLFWEGGYNEQFF.

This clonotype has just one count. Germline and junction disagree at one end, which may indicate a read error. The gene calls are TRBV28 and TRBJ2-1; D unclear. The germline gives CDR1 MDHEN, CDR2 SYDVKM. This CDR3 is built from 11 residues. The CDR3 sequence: CASSTYNGQFF. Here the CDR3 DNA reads TGTGCCAGTAGCACTTACAATGGGCAGTTCTTC.

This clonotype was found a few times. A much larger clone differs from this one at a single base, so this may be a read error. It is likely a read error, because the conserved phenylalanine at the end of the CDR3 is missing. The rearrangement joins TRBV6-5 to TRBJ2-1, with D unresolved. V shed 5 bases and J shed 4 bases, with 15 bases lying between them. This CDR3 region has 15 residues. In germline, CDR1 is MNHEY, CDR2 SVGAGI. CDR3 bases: TGTGCCAGCAGTGGGTTTACGGATGATTACAATGAGCAGTTCTCC. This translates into CASSGFTDDYNEQFS.

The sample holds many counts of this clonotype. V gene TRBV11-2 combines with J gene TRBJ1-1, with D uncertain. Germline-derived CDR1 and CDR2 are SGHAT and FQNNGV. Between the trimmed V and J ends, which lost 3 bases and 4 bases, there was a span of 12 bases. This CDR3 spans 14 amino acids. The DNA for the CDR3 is TGTGCCAGCAGCTTGGGCGGTCGGGTCACTGAAGCTTTCTTT. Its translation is CASSLGGRVTEAFF.

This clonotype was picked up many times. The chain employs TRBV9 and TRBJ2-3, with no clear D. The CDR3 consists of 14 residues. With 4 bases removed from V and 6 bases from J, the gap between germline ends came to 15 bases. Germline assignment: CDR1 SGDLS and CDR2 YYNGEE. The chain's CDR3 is CASSPRVTGDTQYF. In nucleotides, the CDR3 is TGTGCCAGCAGCCCCCGAGTAACTGGCGATACGCAGTATTTT.

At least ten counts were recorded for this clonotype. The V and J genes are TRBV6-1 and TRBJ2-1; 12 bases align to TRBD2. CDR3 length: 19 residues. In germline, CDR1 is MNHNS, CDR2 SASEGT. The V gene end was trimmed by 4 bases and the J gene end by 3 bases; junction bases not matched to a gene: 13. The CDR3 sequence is CASSGPSSGRAVIYNEQFF. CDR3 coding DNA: TGTGCCAGCAGTGGGCCGTCTAGCGGGAGGGCCGTTATCTACAATGAGCAGTTCTTC.

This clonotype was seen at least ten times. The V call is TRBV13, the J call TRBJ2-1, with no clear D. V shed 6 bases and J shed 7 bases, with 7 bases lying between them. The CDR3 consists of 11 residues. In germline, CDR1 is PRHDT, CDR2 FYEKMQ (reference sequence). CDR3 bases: TGTGCCAGCAGATCAGAAAATGAGCAGTTCTTC. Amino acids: CASRSENEQFF.

CDR3 nucleotides: TGTGCCAGCAGGGACAGCCGGGAGCTGTTTTTT. It translates to CASRDSRELFF. The chain joins TRBV25-1 to TRBJ2-2; tentatively, D is TRBD1 (6 bases). The V gene's germline CDR1 is MGHDK and CDR2 SYGVNS. The CDR3 loop spans 11 amino acids. The V end lost 6 bases, the J end lost 9 bases, and 8 bases lay between the germline ends.

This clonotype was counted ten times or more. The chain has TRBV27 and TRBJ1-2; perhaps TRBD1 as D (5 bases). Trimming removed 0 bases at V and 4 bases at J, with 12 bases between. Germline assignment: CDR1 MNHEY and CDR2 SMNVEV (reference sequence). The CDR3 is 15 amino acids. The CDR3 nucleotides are TGTGCCAGCAGTTTATCCGGGGACGGACTCTATGGCTACACCTTC. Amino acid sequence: CASSLSGDGLYGYTF.

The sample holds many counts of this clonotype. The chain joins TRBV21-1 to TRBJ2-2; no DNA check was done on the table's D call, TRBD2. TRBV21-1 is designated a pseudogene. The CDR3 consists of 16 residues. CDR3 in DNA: TGTGCCAGCAGCCATAGCCTAGCGGGAGATGACGGGGAGCTGTTTTTT. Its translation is CASSHSLAGDDGELFF.

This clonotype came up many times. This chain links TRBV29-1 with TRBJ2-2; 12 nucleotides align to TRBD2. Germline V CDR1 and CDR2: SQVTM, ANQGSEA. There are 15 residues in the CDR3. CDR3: CSVRLTSGSTGELFF. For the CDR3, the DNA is TGCAGTGTCAGGTTGACTAGCGGGAGTACCGGGGAGCTGTTTTTT.

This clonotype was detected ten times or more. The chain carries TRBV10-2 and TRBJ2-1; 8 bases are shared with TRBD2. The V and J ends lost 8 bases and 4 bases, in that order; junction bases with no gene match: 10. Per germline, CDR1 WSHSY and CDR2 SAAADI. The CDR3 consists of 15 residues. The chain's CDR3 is CASSSQREFYNEQFF. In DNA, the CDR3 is TGCGCCAGCTCGAGCCAGCGGGAGTTTTACAATGAGCAGTTCTTC.

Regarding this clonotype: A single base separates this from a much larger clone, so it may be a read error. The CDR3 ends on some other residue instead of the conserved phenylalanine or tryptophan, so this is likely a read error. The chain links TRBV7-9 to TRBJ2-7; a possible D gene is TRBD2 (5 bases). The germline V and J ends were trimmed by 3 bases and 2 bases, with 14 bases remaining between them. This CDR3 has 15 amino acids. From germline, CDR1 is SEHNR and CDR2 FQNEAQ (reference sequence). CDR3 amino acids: CASSFGPRDPYEQYL. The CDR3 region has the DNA TGTGCCAGCAGCTTCGGCCCCCGGGATCCCTACGAGCAGTACCTC.